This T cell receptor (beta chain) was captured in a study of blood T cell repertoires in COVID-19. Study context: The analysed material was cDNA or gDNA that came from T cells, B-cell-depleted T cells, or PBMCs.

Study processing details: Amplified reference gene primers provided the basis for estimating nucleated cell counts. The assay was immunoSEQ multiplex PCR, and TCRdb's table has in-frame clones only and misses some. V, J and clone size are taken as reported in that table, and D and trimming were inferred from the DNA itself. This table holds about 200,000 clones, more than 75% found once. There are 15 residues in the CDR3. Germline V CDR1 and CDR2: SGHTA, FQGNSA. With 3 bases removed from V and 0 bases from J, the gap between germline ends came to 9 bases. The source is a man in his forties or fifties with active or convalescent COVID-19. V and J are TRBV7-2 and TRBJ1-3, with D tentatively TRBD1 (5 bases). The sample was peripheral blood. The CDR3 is CASSFGATSGNTIYF. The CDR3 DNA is TGTGCCAGCAGCTTTGGGGCCACCTCTGGAAACACCATATATTTT.